The 15 T cell receptor beta chains below all came from one sample that was sequenced in a study of control samples from healthy donors and cancer patients. This table comes from immunoSEQ multiplex PCR, and its TCRdb copy is limited to in-frame clones, with some not included. The sample consists of some 7,000 clones, less than 85% of them appearing once. Input material: PBMCs. These receptors came from a man aged 70-80 years with lung cancer.

J is TRBJ1-3 and V is TRBV3-1 (or the pseudogene TRBV3-2); D is uncertain. Germline CDR1 is LGHDT and CDR2 is YNNKEL (reference sequence). V lost 4 bases and J 1 base, leaving 11 bases between the germline ends. The CDR3 loop spans 15 amino acids. The CDR3 reads CASSLWSKSGNTIYF. In DNA form, the CDR3 reads TGTGCCAGCAGCCTCTGGTCCAAATCTGGAAACACCATATATTTT.

The CDR3 protein is CASSPKTYEQYF. The CDR3 DNA reads TGTGCCAGCAGTCCCAAAACCTACGAGCAGTACTTC. V and J are TRBV6-5 and TRBJ2-7, with D uncertain. Trimming left V 5 bases short and J 2 bases short, with 7 bases between. Germline CDR1 reads MNHEY; CDR2 reads SVGAGI. The CDR3 consists of 12 residues.

This chain connects TRBV5-1 to TRBJ1-1; D is uncertain. The germline CDR1 and CDR2 sequences are SGHRS and YFSETQ. Trimming left V 4 bases short and J 3 bases short, with 4 bases between. This CDR3 region has 11 residues. As DNA, the CDR3 is TGCGCCAGCAGCGCGTACACTGAAGCTTTCTTT. Residues: CASSAYTEAFF.

The chain combines TRBV19 with TRBJ2-2; TRBD2 matches at 13 bases. The CDR3 runs to 19 residues. CDR1 and CDR2 (germline): LNHDA, SQIVND (reference sequence). V lost 2 bases to trimming and J lost 7 bases; unmatched junction nucleotides: 13. CDR3 region: CASSIIIRTSGRLNGELFF. The CDR3 DNA reads as TGTGCCAGTAGTATAATTATTCGGACTAGCGGGAGATTAAACGGGGAGCTGTTTTTT. Complete variable domain (other parts from reference TRBV19 and TRBJ2-2): DGGITQSPKYLFRKEGQNVTLSCEQNLNHDAMYWYRQDPGQGLRLIYYSQIVNDFQKGDIAEGYSVSREKKESFPLTVTSAQKNPTAFYLCASSIIIRTSGRLNGELFFGEGSRLTVL.

This chain joins TRBV5-5 and TRBJ1-2; D is possibly TRBD1 (5 bases). Germline V gene sequence: CDR1 SGHKS, CDR2 YYEKEE (reference sequence). V gave up 6 bases and J gave up 0 bases, with 12 bases separating them. CDR3 length: 14 residues. The CDR3 region is CASTPTESNYGYTF. CDR3 sequence (DNA): TGTGCCAGCACCCCGACAGAGTCTAACTATGGCTACACCTTC.

This chain links TRBV19 with TRBJ2-5; 7 nucleotides match TRBD2. CDR3 length equals 14 residues. The V gene end was trimmed by 3 bases and the J gene end by 2 bases; junction bases not matched to a gene: 3. Germline assignment: CDR1 LNHDA and CDR2 SQIVND (reference sequence). CDR3 sequence (DNA): TGTGCCAGTAGTATGCCGGGACTACAAGAGACCCAGTACTTC. Translation gives CASSMPGLQETQYF.

V usage is TRBV28 and J usage is TRBJ2-1, with D perhaps matching TRBD1 (5 bases). V gave up 6 bases and J gave up 4 bases, with 16 bases separating them. Germline V gene data show CDR1 as MDHEN and CDR2 as SYDVKM. This CDR3 comprises 15 residues. CDR3 in amino acids: CASSKIFQGYNEQFF. The DNA of the CDR3 is TGTGCCAGCAGCAAAATTTTTCAGGGATACAATGAGCAGTTCTTC.

V usage is TRBV20-1 and J usage is TRBJ1-1; 7 nucleotides agree with TRBD1. Trimming removed 3 bases from V and 0 bases from J; junction bases left unmatched: 7. The CDR3 is made up of 15 amino acids. Germline CDR1 and CDR2: DFQATT and SNEGSKA (reference sequence). This chain's CDR3 is CSASAQGILNTEAFF. For the CDR3, the DNA is TGCAGTGCTAGTGCACAGGGGATATTGAACACTGAAGCTTTCTTT.

The CDR3 sequence: CASRDDRGPTEAFF. The CDR3, as DNA: TGTGCCAGCAGAGACGACAGGGGGCCAACTGAAGCTTTCTTT. This chain uses TRBV7-9 with TRBJ1-1, with 10 bases identical to TRBD1. Trimming took 6 bases from V and 5 from J; bases not matched to a gene: 6. CDR3 length: 14 amino acids. Germline-derived CDR1 and CDR2 are SEHNR and FQNEAQ (reference sequence).

This chain uses TRBV7-9 with TRBJ1-2; 9 nucleotides align to TRBD1. The V and J ends lost 2 bases and 1 base, in that order; junction bases with no gene match: 11. Germline loops: CDR1 SEHNR, CDR2 FQNEAQ (reference sequence). The CDR3 loop spans 18 amino acids. CDR3 sequence reads: CASSLIQQTGGFNYGYTF. For the CDR3, the DNA is TGTGCCAGCAGCTTAATCCAACAAACAGGGGGCTTTAACTATGGCTACACCTTC.

This clone appeared a few times. This chain uses TRBV3-1 (or the pseudogene TRBV3-2) with TRBJ2-5; D is possibly TRBD1 (6 bases). Germline-derived CDR1 and CDR2 are LGHDT and YNNKEL (reference sequence). V gave up 5 bases and J gave up 5 bases, with 21 bases separating them. The CDR3 has 16 amino acids. The CDR3 spells CASSVLRGSTGETQYF. The DNA of the CDR3 is TGTGCCAGCAGCGTACTCCGCGGATCTACAGGGGAGACCCAGTACTTC.

This chain connects TRBV5-1 to TRBJ2-3, with D possibly matching TRBD2 (6 bases). Trimming took off 2 bases at V and 2 bases at J, with 9 bases between the two ends. The CDR3 length is 14 residues. From germline, CDR1 is SGHRS and CDR2 YFSETQ. CDR3 amino acids: CASSLAGPTDTQYF. Here the CDR3 DNA reads TGCGCCAGCAGCTTAGCGGGCCCCACAGATACGCAGTATTTT.

This chain uses TRBV10-2 with TRBJ2-7; 10 bases match TRBD2. V gave up 3 bases and J gave up 7 bases; unmatched junction bases: 12. CDR1 is WSHSY and CDR2 is SAAADI in the germline V gene. The CDR3 extends over 16 amino acids. Written as DNA, the CDR3 is TGCGCCAGCAGTGAATTGCTAGCGGGAGTCGGTGGGGAGCAGTACTTC. The encoded protein is CASSELLAGVGGEQYF.

V and J are TRBV5-1 and TRBJ2-7; TRBD1 agrees at 7 bases. The V gene's germline CDR1 is SGHRS and CDR2 YFSETQ. The CDR3 spans 14 residues. Trimming cost V 2 bases and J 0 bases; bases outside gene matches: 2. CDR3 sequence: CASSFTGDSYEQYF. The CDR3 nucleotides are TGCGCCAGCAGCTTCACAGGGGACTCCTACGAGCAGTACTTC. Supplemented by reference TRBV5-1 and TRBJ2-7, the full variable domain reads KAGVTQTPRYLIKTRGQQVTLSCSPISGHRSVSWYQQTPGQGLQFLFEYFSETQRNKGNFPGRFSGRQFSNSRSEMNVSTLELGDSALYLCASSFTGDSYEQYFGPGTRLTVT.

The chain combines TRBV27 with TRBJ1-1; D is undetermined. CDR1 MNHEY and CDR2 SMNVEV come from the germline V gene (reference sequence). CDR3 length: 13 amino acids. V was cut by 2 bases and J by 3 bases, with 7 bases left in between. In nucleotides, the CDR3 is TGTGCCAGCAGTTTAGAGCGGTACACTGAAGCTTTCTTT. As protein: CASSLERYTEAFF.